This is a list of T cell receptor beta chains from one sample in a study of T-cell reconstitution after alpha-beta-depleted transplantation in children. MiXCR, applied by TCRdb to the PCR reads, yields one record per CDR3 protein. Here the sample spans 250,000 to 300,000 distinct CDR3 sequences, under 14% being singletons. The specimen comprised peripheral blood, sampled 180 days after TCRalphabeta/CD19-depleted stem cell transplant. The receptors derive from a male patient aged 2-15 years who had a stem cell transplant for chronic granulomatous disease, so the T cells may come from the graft donor. Each CDR3 is given with its conserved first and last residue. D genes are given only for firm matches. The size entry is marked missing in some rows and otherwise reads once, few, many or a size class.

J: TRBJ2-7
D: TRBD1
V: TRBV7-9
size: many
DNA: TGTGCCAGCAGCGCAACGGACAGGGGGCCCTACGAGGAGTCCTTC
CDR3: CASSATDRGPYEESF

J: TRBJ2-5
D: NA
V: TRBV5-6
size: NA
DNA: TGTGCCAGCAGCTCCCTCGGTTCCGGGGAGACCCAGTACTTC
CDR3: CASSSLGSGETQYF

J: TRBJ2-1
D: NA
V: TRBV27
size: many
DNA: TGTGCCAGCAGTTTAGTCCCCAATTCCTACAATGAGCAGTTCTTC
CDR3: CASSLVPNSYNEQFF

J: TRBJ2-2
D: TRBD2
V: TRBV6-1
size: many
DNA: TGTGCCAGCAGACAGACTAGCGGGAGCCCCGGGGAGCTGTTTTTT
CDR3: CASRQTSGSPGELFF

J: TRBJ1-5
D: NA
V: TRBV29-1
size: many
DNA: TGCAGCGTGCTCCGGGACAACAATCAGCCCCAGCATTTT
CDR3: CSVLRDNNQPQHF

J: TRBJ2-2
D: NA
V: TRBV9
size: many
DNA: TGTGCCAGCAGCGTAGGGTTTACTTCGAACACCGGGGAGCTGTTTTTT
CDR3: CASSVGFTSNTGELFF

J: TRBJ2-7
D: NA
V: TRBV7-6
size: many
DNA: TGTGCCAGCAGCTTAGCGCTCGCAGGGACTTACGAGCAGTACTTC
CDR3: CASSLALAGTYEQYF

J: TRBJ2-1
D: NA
V: TRBV14
size: NA
DNA: TGTGCCAGCAGCCGGGGCAGCCACAATGAGCAGTTCTTC
CDR3: CASSRGSHNEQFF

J: TRBJ2-7
D: NA
V: TRBV20-1
size: many
DNA: TGCAGTGCTAGAGGGCAACTAGCTACGTACGAGCAGTACTTC
CDR3: CSARGQLATYEQYF

J: TRBJ2-2
D: NA
V: TRBV27
size: many
DNA: TGTGCCAGCACCGCGGACATTGTCACCGGGGAGCTGTTTTTT
CDR3: CASTADIVTGELFF

J: TRBJ2-1
D: NA
V: TRBV11-1
size: many
DNA: TGTGCCAGCAGTTTTGACAGGCCTGAGCAGTTCTTC
CDR3: CASSFDRPEQFF

J: TRBJ2-3
D: NA
V: TRBV7-8
size: many
DNA: TGTGCCAGCAGCTTAGCGGAAGATACGCAGTATTTT
CDR3: CASSLAEDTQYF

J: TRBJ2-4
D: NA
V: TRBV29-1
size: many
DNA: TGCAGCGTTGCAGGGGGGGGAAACATTCAGTACTTC
CDR3: CSVAGGGNIQYF

J: TRBJ1-5
D: NA
V: TRBV7-2
size: many
DNA: TGTGCCAGCAGCTTAGCGGGGGGTCAGCCCCAGCATTTT
CDR3: CASSLAGGQPQHF

J: TRBJ2-1
D: NA
V: TRBV19
size: many
DNA: TGTGCCAGTAGCACGGGTTGGGGCTCTTACAATGAGCAGTTCTTC
CDR3: CASSTGWGSYNEQFF

J: TRBJ2-5
D: TRBD1
V: TRBV20-1
size: many
DNA: TGCAGTGCTAAGGCCGGGACAGGTTACCAAGAGACCCAGTACTTC
CDR3: CSAKAGTGYQETQYF

J: TRBJ1-2
D: NA
V: TRBV20-1
size: many
DNA: TGCAGTGCTAGTCCCTTTTCAGGGGCGGTCCCTTATGGCTACACCTTC
CDR3: CSASPFSGAVPYGYTF

J: TRBJ1-3
D: NA
V: TRBV6-5
size: many
DNA: TGTGCCAGCAGTTACTCGTACGGGGGAGGAAACACCATATATTTT
CDR3: CASSYSYGGGNTIYF

J: TRBJ1-1
D: TRBD1
V: TRBV5-1
size: NA
DNA: TGCGCCAGCAGCTTGGTGAAGGGACAGGAAGCTTTCTTT
CDR3: CASSLVKGQEAFF